The rows below give T cell receptor beta chains drawn from one sample of a study of CD8 T cells in Susac syndrome. One entry per CDR3 protein results from TCRdb running MiXCR on the immunoSEQ multiplex PCR reads. Altogether 300,000 or so distinct CDR3 sequences are present, approximately 90% being singletons, with the ten largest covering over 0.065%. Specimen: CD4+ T cells from PBMCs. The receptors stem from a human donor with multiple sclerosis. Both conserved end residues are part of each CDR3. Each record gives: J gene, D gene, clone size, V gene, CDR3 DNA, CDR3 protein. D genes are given only for firm matches. The size entry is marked missing in some rows and otherwise reads once, few, many or a size class.

j_gene: TRBJ1-1
d_gene: -
abundance: -
v_gene: TRBV12-3/TRBV12-4
CDR3nt: TGTGCCGGAAAGGACCAGCAGCACTCTGAAGCTTTCTTT
CDR3aa: CAGKDQQHSEAFF

j_gene: TRBJ2-3
d_gene: -
abundance: -
v_gene: TRBV6-1
CDR3nt: TGTGCCAGCAGTAACCAGGGAAGAGGAACAGATACGCAGTATTTT
CDR3aa: CASSNQGRGTDTQYF

j_gene: TRBJ2-1
d_gene: -
abundance: -
v_gene: TRBV5-1
CDR3nt: TGTGCCAGCAGTTTGGCTGGGAATGAGCAGTTCTTC
CDR3aa: CASSLAGNEQFF

j_gene: TRBJ2-5
d_gene: -
abundance: once
v_gene: TRBV7-9
CDR3nt: TGTGCCAGCAGCCACGCCACGGAGACCCAGTACTTC
CDR3aa: CASSHATETQYF

j_gene: TRBJ2-1
d_gene: TRBD2
abundance: -
v_gene: TRBV4-1
CDR3nt: TGCGCCAGCAGCTCAAGAACCGGGACTAGTTCCTACAATGAGCAGTTCTTC
CDR3aa: CASSSRTGTSSYNEQFF

j_gene: TRBJ2-1
d_gene: TRBD1
abundance: -
v_gene: TRBV6-1
CDR3nt: TGTGCCAGCAGTGTGGGACAGGGAGCGATAGATGAGCAGTTCTTC
CDR3aa: CASSVGQGAIDEQFF

j_gene: TRBJ1-1
d_gene: -
abundance: -
v_gene: TRBV9
CDR3nt: TGTGCCAGCAGCCTCAGGGATATGGGGTCTGAAGCTTTCTTT
CDR3aa: CASSLRDMGSEAFF

j_gene: TRBJ2-7
d_gene: TRBD1
abundance: -
v_gene: TRBV11-2
CDR3nt: TGTGCCAGCAGCTCCCTCCGGGACAGAACCTACGAGCAGTACTTC
CDR3aa: CASSSLRDRTYEQYF

j_gene: TRBJ1-2
d_gene: -
abundance: -
v_gene: TRBV10-3
CDR3nt: TGTGCCATCAGTCGGGACCCTGGGGCCTATGGCTACACCTTC
CDR3aa: CAISRDPGAYGYTF

j_gene: TRBJ2-3
d_gene: -
abundance: -
v_gene: TRBV20-1
CDR3nt: TGCAGTGTTCCGGGGGGCGGGGGCACAGATACGCAGTATTTT
CDR3aa: CSVPGGGGTDTQYF

j_gene: TRBJ2-5
d_gene: -
abundance: -
v_gene: TRBV18
CDR3nt: TGTGCCAGCTCAACCTACCAAGAGACCCAGTACTTC
CDR3aa: CASSTYQETQYF

j_gene: TRBJ2-3
d_gene: TRBD2
abundance: -
v_gene: TRBV7-2
CDR3nt: TGTGCCAGCAGCCCAGGGACTAGGGGAGGACTTAGGTATACGCAGTATTTT
CDR3aa: CASSPGTRGGLRYTQYF

j_gene: TRBJ2-5
d_gene: -
abundance: once
v_gene: TRBV20-1
CDR3nt: TGCAGTGCTAGAGATTTCGTCAGCGGAGCCAGCCAAGAGACCCAGTACTTC
CDR3aa: CSARDFVSGASQETQYF

j_gene: TRBJ2-7
d_gene: -
abundance: few
v_gene: TRBV4-1
CDR3nt: TGCGCCAGCAGCCAACCCGAGCAGTACTTC
CDR3aa: CASSQPEQYF

j_gene: TRBJ1-2
d_gene: -
abundance: -
v_gene: TRBV20-1
CDR3nt: TGCAGTGCTAGAGAAGGGGTTAATTGGCAGATCTATGGCTACACCTTC
CDR3aa: CSAREGVNWQIYGYTF

j_gene: TRBJ2-3
d_gene: -
abundance: -
v_gene: TRBV4-2
CDR3nt: TGTGCCAGCAGCCCACGCCCAGCGGACACAGATACGCAGTATTTT
CDR3aa: CASSPRPADTDTQYF

j_gene: TRBJ1-4
d_gene: -
abundance: -
v_gene: TRBV10-3
CDR3nt: TGTGCCATCAGTGAGCCCGGGTCTGGGTCGGAAAAACTGTTTTTT
CDR3aa: CAISEPGSGSEKLFF

j_gene: TRBJ2-6
d_gene: -
abundance: -
v_gene: TRBV6-5
CDR3nt: TGTGCCAGCAGTTACTCGCTCATTAGCGGTAGGATCTCTGGGGCCAACGTCCTGACTTTC
CDR3aa: CASSYSLISGRISGANVLTF

j_gene: TRBJ1-1
d_gene: TRBD1
abundance: -
v_gene: TRBV6-5
CDR3nt: TGTGCCAGCAGCCGGGGACAGGGAGCCTCTGAAGCTTTCTTT
CDR3aa: CASSRGQGASEAFF

j_gene: TRBJ1-5
d_gene: TRBD1
abundance: once
v_gene: TRBV30
CDR3nt: TGTGCCTGGAGTATCGGGACAGTAAATCAGCCCCAGCATTTT
CDR3aa: CAWSIGTVNQPQHF

j_gene: TRBJ2-3
d_gene: TRBD2
abundance: -
v_gene: TRBV10-1
CDR3nt: TGCGCCAGCAGTGAGTCCAGCGGGGAGACAGATACGCAGTATTTT
CDR3aa: CASSESSGETDTQYF

j_gene: TRBJ2-7
d_gene: -
abundance: -
v_gene: TRBV7-2
CDR3nt: TGTGCCAGCAGTGAATGGGGGGGCCAATCCGAGCAGTACTTC
CDR3aa: CASSEWGGQSEQYF

j_gene: TRBJ1-2
d_gene: TRBD1
abundance: -
v_gene: TRBV14
CDR3nt: TGTGCCAGCAGCCCCCGGGACAGGGCTACGGAGAGGTTGGATGGCTACACCTTC
CDR3aa: CASSPRDRATERLDGYTF

j_gene: TRBJ1-2
d_gene: -
abundance: -
v_gene: TRBV6-6
CDR3nt: TGTGCCAGCCGAGAGACAGGAACATATGGCTACACCTTC
CDR3aa: CASRETGTYGYTF

j_gene: TRBJ2-2
d_gene: -
abundance: -
v_gene: TRBV4-2
CDR3nt: TGTGCCAGCAGCCAGGAACAGGGATCTTGGACCGGGGAGCTGTTTTTT
CDR3aa: CASSQEQGSWTGELFF

j_gene: TRBJ2-1
d_gene: -
abundance: -
v_gene: TRBV7-6
CDR3nt: TGTGCCAGCAGCTTAGGGTCGGCTAGGCGGGGCAATGAGCAGTTCTTC
CDR3aa: CASSLGSARRGNEQFF

j_gene: TRBJ2-1
d_gene: -
abundance: -
v_gene: TRBV20-1
CDR3nt: TGCAGTGCTAGCGGGAGTCTCTACAATGAGCAGTTCTTC
CDR3aa: CSASGSLYNEQFF

j_gene: TRBJ1-4
d_gene: TRBD1
abundance: -
v_gene: TRBV5-1
CDR3nt: TGCGCCAGCAGCGAGCGACAGGGGGAACGAGGTGAAAAACTGTTTTTT
CDR3aa: CASSERQGERGEKLFF

j_gene: TRBJ1-1
d_gene: -
abundance: -
v_gene: TRBV11-2
CDR3nt: TGTGCCAGCACCCACTACGGCGGTAACACTGAAGCTTTCTTT
CDR3aa: CASTHYGGNTEAFF

j_gene: TRBJ2-6
d_gene: -
abundance: -
v_gene: TRBV19
CDR3nt: TGTGCCAGTACCCGGTCCAACGTCCTGACTTTC
CDR3aa: CASTRSNVLTF

j_gene: TRBJ2-1
d_gene: -
abundance: -
v_gene: TRBV5-1
CDR3nt: TGCGCCAGCAGCTTGATACAGGGTTCTCGCCCTAATGAGCAGTTCTTC
CDR3aa: CASSLIQGSRPNEQFF

j_gene: TRBJ2-4
d_gene: -
abundance: -
v_gene: TRBV15
CDR3nt: TGTGCCACCAGCAGGGTCCCGGTTGGGATAAACATTCAGTACTTC
CDR3aa: CATSRVPVGINIQYF

j_gene: TRBJ2-7
d_gene: -
abundance: -
v_gene: TRBV12-3/TRBV12-4
CDR3nt: TGTGCCAGCAGCCAAGGACAGCCCTACAAGCAGTACTTC
CDR3aa: CASSQGQPYKQYF

j_gene: TRBJ2-5
d_gene: -
abundance: -
v_gene: TRBV20-1
CDR3nt: TGCAGTGTCCAATATTCACAAGAGACCCAGTACTTC
CDR3aa: CSVQYSQETQYF

j_gene: TRBJ2-1
d_gene: TRBD1
abundance: once
v_gene: TRBV29-1
CDR3nt: TGCAGCGTTCAGGGACAGTTAGCCTACAATGAGCAGTTCTTC
CDR3aa: CSVQGQLAYNEQFF

j_gene: TRBJ1-2
d_gene: -
abundance: -
v_gene: TRBV3-1
CDR3nt: TGTGCCAGCAGCCAAGTAACCCGGCATGGCTACACCTTC
CDR3aa: CASSQVTRHGYTF

j_gene: TRBJ1-2
d_gene: -
abundance: -
v_gene: TRBV10-3
CDR3nt: TGTGCCATCACTCCGCAAGTTGGACGGGGATATGGCTACACCTTC
CDR3aa: CAITPQVGRGYGYTF

j_gene: TRBJ2-1
d_gene: -
abundance: -
v_gene: TRBV7-9
CDR3nt: TGTGCCAGCAGCCCCCCTGGGCCTAGCAGAGCCTACAATGAGCAGTTCTTC
CDR3aa: CASSPPGPSRAYNEQFF

j_gene: TRBJ1-1
d_gene: -
abundance: once
v_gene: TRBV6-2/TRBV6-3
CDR3nt: TGTGCCAGCAGTGGGCACCAGTTGAACACTGAAGCTTTCTTT
CDR3aa: CASSGHQLNTEAFF

j_gene: TRBJ2-7
d_gene: -
abundance: -
v_gene: TRBV19
CDR3nt: TGTGCCAGTAGTACCGCAGGGGCCTACGAGCAGTACTTC
CDR3aa: CASSTAGAYEQYF

j_gene: TRBJ2-7
d_gene: -
abundance: -
v_gene: TRBV3-1
CDR3nt: TGTGCCAGCAGCCACCAGGTAAGGGAGCAGTACTTC
CDR3aa: CASSHQVREQYF

j_gene: TRBJ1-2
d_gene: -
abundance: -
v_gene: TRBV10-2
CDR3nt: TGCGCCAGCGAGGGGGTCGGGGCTGGCTACACCTTC
CDR3aa: CASEGVGAGYTF

j_gene: TRBJ2-5
d_gene: -
abundance: once
v_gene: TRBV30
CDR3nt: TGTGCCTGGACACGGGTTCAAGAGACCCAGTACTTC
CDR3aa: CAWTRVQETQYF

j_gene: TRBJ2-1
d_gene: -
abundance: -
v_gene: TRBV3-1
CDR3nt: TGTGCCAGCAGCCGAGGGGGGGTCGACAATGAGCAGTTCTTC
CDR3aa: CASSRGGVDNEQFF

j_gene: TRBJ1-2
d_gene: -
abundance: few
v_gene: TRBV6-1
CDR3nt: TGTGCCAGCAGTCGAGCAGGGGAGAGCTACACCTTC
CDR3aa: CASSRAGESYTF

j_gene: TRBJ2-6
d_gene: TRBD2
abundance: -
v_gene: TRBV5-6
CDR3nt: TGTGCCAGCAGCTACCCCGCGGGAGCTGGGGCCAACGTCCTGACTTTC
CDR3aa: CASSYPAGAGANVLTF

j_gene: TRBJ2-7
d_gene: -
abundance: few
v_gene: TRBV7-9
CDR3nt: TGTGCCAGCAGCTTAGCCAGGCTCAGTGGGTCGAGCGAGCAGTACTTC
CDR3aa: CASSLARLSGSSEQYF

j_gene: TRBJ2-3
d_gene: TRBD2
abundance: -
v_gene: TRBV29-1
CDR3nt: TGCAGCGTTGGGAAGCGGGAGGGGCAGTATTTT
CDR3aa: CSVGKREGQYF